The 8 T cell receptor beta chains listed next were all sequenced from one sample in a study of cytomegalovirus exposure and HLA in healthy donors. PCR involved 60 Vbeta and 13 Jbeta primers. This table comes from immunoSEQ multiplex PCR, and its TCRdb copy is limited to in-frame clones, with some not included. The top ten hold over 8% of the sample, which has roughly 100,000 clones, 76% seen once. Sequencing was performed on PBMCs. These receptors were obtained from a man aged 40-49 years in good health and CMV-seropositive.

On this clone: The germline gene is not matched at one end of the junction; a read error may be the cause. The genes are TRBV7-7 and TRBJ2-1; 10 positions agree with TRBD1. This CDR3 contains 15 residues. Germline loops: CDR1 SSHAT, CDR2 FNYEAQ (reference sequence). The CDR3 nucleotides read TGTGCTAGCAGCTTAGGGACAGGGGTGAACAATGAGCAGTTCTTC. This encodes CASSLGTGVNNEQFF.

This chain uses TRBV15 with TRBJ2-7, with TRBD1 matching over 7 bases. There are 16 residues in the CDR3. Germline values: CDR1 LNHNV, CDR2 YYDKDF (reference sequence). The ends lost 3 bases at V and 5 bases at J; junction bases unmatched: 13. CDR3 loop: CATSSGVRDRFNEQYF. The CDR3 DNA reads TGTGCCACCAGCAGTGGGGTCCGGGACAGATTTAACGAGCAGTACTTC.

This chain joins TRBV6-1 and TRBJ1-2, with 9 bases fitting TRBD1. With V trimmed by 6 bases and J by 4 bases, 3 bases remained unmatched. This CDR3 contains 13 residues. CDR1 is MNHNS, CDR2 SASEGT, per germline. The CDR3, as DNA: TGTGCCAGCAGGGGACAGGGAACCTATGGCTACACCTTC. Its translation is CASRGQGTYGYTF.

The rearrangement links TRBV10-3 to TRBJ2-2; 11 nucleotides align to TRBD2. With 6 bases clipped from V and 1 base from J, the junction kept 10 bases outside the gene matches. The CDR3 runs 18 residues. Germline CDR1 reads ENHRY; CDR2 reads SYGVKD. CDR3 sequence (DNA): TGTGCCATCAGAAAAACTAGCGGGAGAATGTGGAACACCGGGGAGCTGTTTTTT. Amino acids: CAIRKTSGRMWNTGELFF.

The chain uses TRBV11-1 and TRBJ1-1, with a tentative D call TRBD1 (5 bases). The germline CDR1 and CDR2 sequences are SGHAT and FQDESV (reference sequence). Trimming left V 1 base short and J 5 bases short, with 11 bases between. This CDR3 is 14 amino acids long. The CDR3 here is CASSLGQGWTEAFF. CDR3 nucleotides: TGTGCCAGCAGCTTAGGCCAGGGCTGGACTGAAGCTTTCTTT.

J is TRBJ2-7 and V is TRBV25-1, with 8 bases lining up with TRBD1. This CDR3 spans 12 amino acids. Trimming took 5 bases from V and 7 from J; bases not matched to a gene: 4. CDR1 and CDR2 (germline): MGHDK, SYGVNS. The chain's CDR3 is CASSWTGWEQYF. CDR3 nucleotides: TGTGCCAGCAGTTGGACAGGGTGGGAGCAGTACTTC.

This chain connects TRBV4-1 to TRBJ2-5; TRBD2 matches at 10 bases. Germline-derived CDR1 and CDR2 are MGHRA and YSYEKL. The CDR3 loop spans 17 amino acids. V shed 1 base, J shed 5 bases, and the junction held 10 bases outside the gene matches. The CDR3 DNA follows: TGCGCCAGCAGCCAAGGGCGGAGCGGGGGGGCCAGGGAGACCCAGTACTTC. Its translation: CASSQGRSGGARETQYF.

CDR3 protein: CAGQGDSTDTQYF. The CDR3 coding sequence is TGTGCCGGTCAGGGGGATAGCACAGATACGCAGTATTTT. The rearrangement joins TRBV10-3 to TRBJ2-3, with TRBD1 matching 7 bases. This CDR3 comprises 13 residues. CDR1 and CDR2 from the germline V gene are ENHRY and SYGVKD. V gave up 11 bases and J gave up 0 bases; unmatched junction bases: 5.